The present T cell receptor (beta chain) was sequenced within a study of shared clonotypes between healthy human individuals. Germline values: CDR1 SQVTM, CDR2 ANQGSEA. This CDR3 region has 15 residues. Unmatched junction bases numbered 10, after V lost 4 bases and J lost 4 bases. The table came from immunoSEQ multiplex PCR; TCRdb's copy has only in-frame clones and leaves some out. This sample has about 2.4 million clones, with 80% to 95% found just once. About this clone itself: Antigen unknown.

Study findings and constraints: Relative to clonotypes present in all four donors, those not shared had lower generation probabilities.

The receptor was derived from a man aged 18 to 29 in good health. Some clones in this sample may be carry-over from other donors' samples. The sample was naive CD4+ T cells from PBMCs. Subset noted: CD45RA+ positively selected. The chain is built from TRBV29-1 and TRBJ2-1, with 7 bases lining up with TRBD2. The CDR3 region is CSVVGPGLRYNEQFF. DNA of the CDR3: TGCAGCGTTGTGGGGCCGGGACTACGTTACAATGAGCAGTTCTTC.